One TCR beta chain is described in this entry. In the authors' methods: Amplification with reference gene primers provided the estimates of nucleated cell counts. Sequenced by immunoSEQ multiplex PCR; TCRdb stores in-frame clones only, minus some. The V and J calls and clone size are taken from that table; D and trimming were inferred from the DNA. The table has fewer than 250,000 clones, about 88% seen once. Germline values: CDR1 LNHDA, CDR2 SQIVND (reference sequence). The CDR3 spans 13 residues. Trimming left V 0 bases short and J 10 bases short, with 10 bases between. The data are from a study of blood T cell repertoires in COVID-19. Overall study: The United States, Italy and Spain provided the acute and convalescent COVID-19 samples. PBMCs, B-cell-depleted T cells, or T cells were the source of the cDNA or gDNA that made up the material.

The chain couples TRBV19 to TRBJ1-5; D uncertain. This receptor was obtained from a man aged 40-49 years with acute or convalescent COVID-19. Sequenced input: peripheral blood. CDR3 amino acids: CASSIERIGPQHF. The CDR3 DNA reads TGTGCCAGTAGTATAGAGAGGATTGGTCCCCAGCATTTT.